The 17 T cell receptor beta chains below all came from one sample that was sequenced in a study of brain T cells in children with intractable seizures. Assay used: immunoSEQ multiplex PCR; TCRdb lists only in-frame clones, some missing. This sample yields around 100,000 clones, of which 90% to 95% are seen a single time; 3.8% belongs to the top ten. This specimen was peripheral blood, taken at surgery. These receptors all come from a boy in the first two years of life with hemimegalencephaly and intractable seizures.

The V call is TRBV19, the J call TRBJ1-1; a weak D match, TRBD1 (6 bases). CDR3 length: 14 amino acids. Germline CDR1 LNHDA, CDR2 SQIVND (reference sequence). V lost 3 bases to trimming and J lost 1 base, with 9 bases between them. CDR3 in DNA: TGTGCCAGTAGTATTATACAGGGGAACACTGAAGCTTTCTTT. Its translation is CASSIIQGNTEAFF.

This clone was picked up a small number of times. The chain joins TRBV5-5 to TRBJ1-5, with D unclear. The length of the CDR3 is 15 residues. CDR1 is SGHKS, CDR2 YYEKEE, per germline (reference sequence). V dropped 0 bases and J dropped 1 base, with 8 bases sitting between them. CDR3 loop: CASSLAPVSNQPQHF. DNA for the CDR3: TGTGCCAGCAGCTTGGCCCCCGTCAGCAATCAGCCCCAGCATTTT.

V is TRBV10-3 and J is TRBJ2-6; D possibly matches TRBD1 or TRBD2 (5 bases each). V gave up 6 bases and J gave up 4 bases, with 16 bases separating them. The CDR3 runs to 16 residues. Germline assignment: CDR1 ENHRY and CDR2 SYGVKD. The CDR3 nucleotides read TGTGCCATCAGACAGAATCCGGGGCTCGGGGCCAACGTCCTGACTTTC. It translates to CAIRQNPGLGANVLTF.

This clone was detected only once. This chain joins TRBV10-3 and TRBJ2-7; D might be TRBD2 (5 bases). The CDR3 has 12 amino acids. Germline values: CDR1 ENHRY, CDR2 SYGVKD. V lost 10 bases to trimming and J lost 4 bases, with 14 bases between them. Here the CDR3 reads CATINREYEQYF. The CDR3 region has the DNA TGTGCCACCATAAATAGGGAGTACGAGCAGTACTTC.

The rearrangement joins TRBV5-6 to TRBJ1-5, with TRBD1 as a possible D gene (5 bases). Between the trimmed V and J ends, which lost 3 bases and 11 bases, there was a span of 15 bases. CDR1 and CDR2 (germline): SGHDT, YYEEEE. The CDR3 length is 13 residues. DNA of the CDR3: TGTGCCAGCAGCTGGGGGGAGGGTAATGCCCAGCATTTT. Residues: CASSWGEGNAQHF.

J is TRBJ2-5 and V is TRBV6-2 or TRBV6-3; a weak D match, TRBD2 (6 bases). The germline V gene has CDR1 MNHEY and CDR2 SVGEGT. Trimming stripped 0 bases from V and 3 bases from J, with 11 bases between. The CDR3 has 15 amino acids. CDR3 sequence: CASSYSGGIEETQYF. CDR3 in DNA: TGTGCCAGCAGTTACTCGGGCGGGATCGAAGAGACCCAGTACTTC.

The chain links TRBV27 to TRBJ2-1; TRBD2 aligns across 7 bases. V was clipped by 0 bases and J by 7 bases; unmatched bases: 9. The CDR3 runs 16 residues. Germline V gene lookup returns CDR1 MNHEY and CDR2 SMNVEV (reference sequence). The CDR3 DNA reads as TGTGCCAGCAGTTTATCGGGGCGGGAGTTGAGGAATGAGCAGTTCTTC. This codes for CASSLSGRELRNEQFF.

The chain joins TRBV29-1 to TRBJ2-2, with a tentative D call TRBD1 (5 bases). V was clipped by 7 bases and J by 0 bases, with 15 bases between them. CDR3 length equals 15 residues. CDR1 is SQVTM and CDR2 is ANQGSEA in the germline V gene. The CDR3 loop is CSAQTVPSNTGELFF. DNA for the CDR3: TGCAGCGCTCAGACAGTTCCCTCGAACACCGGGGAGCTGTTTTTT.

The chain combines TRBV28 with TRBJ1-5; 8 nucleotides line up with TRBD1. Germline lookup yields CDR1 MDHEN and CDR2 SYDVKM. V gave up 5 bases and J gave up 2 bases; unmatched junction bases: 5. The CDR3 is 15 residues long. DNA of the CDR3: TGTGCCAGCAGTCCTAGGACAGGGCGCAATCAGCCCCAGCATTTT. This encodes CASSPRTGRNQPQHF. Filled out from reference TRBV28 and TRBJ1-5, the complete variable domain reads DVKVTQSSRYLVKRTGEKVFLECVQDMDHENMFWYRQDPGLGLRLIYFSYDVKMKEKGDIPEGYSVSREKKERFSLILESASTNQTSMYLCASSPRTGRNQPQHFGDGTRLSIL.

Note on this clone: At one end, the junction sequence differs from germline, possibly due to a read error. This chain connects TRBV6-1 to TRBJ2-3; D is unclear. This CDR3 comprises 14 residues. Germline CDR1 MNHNS, CDR2 SASEGT. The CDR3: CASSELGTGSWTPF. The CDR3 bases are TGTGCCAGCAGTGAACTTGGTACGGGCTCATGGACCCCTTTT.

The chain couples TRBV11-3 to TRBJ2-5; 8 nucleotides agree with TRBD1. CDR3 length: 15 amino acids. The J segment lost 5 bases and the V segment lost 5 bases, leaving 10 bases of the junction unmatched. The V gene's germline CDR1 is SGHNT and CDR2 YENEEA. CDR3 DNA: TGTGCCAGCAGCCCTCGGACAGGGAGTGGGGAGACCCAGTACTTC. It translates to CASSPRTGSGETQYF.

V is TRBV28 and J is TRBJ2-7; D remains unclear. This CDR3 has 15 residues. V lost 6 bases to trimming and J lost 0 bases, with 15 bases between them. The germline gives CDR1 MDHEN, CDR2 SYDVKM. Here the CDR3 reads CASRPSDRPSYEQYF. CDR3 DNA: TGTGCCAGCAGGCCTTCAGACCGACCCTCCTACGAGCAGTACTTC.

The rearrangement uses TRBV9 and TRBJ2-7, with D unclear. The CDR3 is 16 residues long. CDR1 and CDR2 from the germline V gene are SGDLS and YYNGEE. V lost 0 bases, J lost 5 bases, and 18 bases lay in between. The CDR3 region is CASSVGLGEVYNEQYF. CDR3 bases: TGTGCCAGCAGCGTAGGCCTAGGAGAGGTCTACAACGAGCAGTACTTC.

V is TRBV28 and J is TRBJ2-5; the D is unclear. V gave up 1 base and J gave up 0 bases, with 0 bases separating them. The germline V gene has CDR1 MDHEN and CDR2 SYDVKM. This CDR3 comprises 12 residues. For the CDR3, the DNA is TGTGCCAGCAGTTTATACCAAGAGACCCAGTACTTC. It yields the protein CASSLYQETQYF.

The genes are TRBV6-6 and TRBJ2-3, with D perhaps matching TRBD1 or TRBD2 (5 bases each). Germline loops: CDR1 MNHNY, CDR2 SVGAGI (reference sequence). The germline V and J ends were trimmed by 5 bases and 3 bases, with 24 bases remaining between them. The CDR3 extends over 18 amino acids. The CDR3 spells CASSPWGIREWSTDTQYF. The CDR3 coding sequence is TGTGCCAGCAGTCCCTGGGGGATCAGGGAATGGAGTACAGATACGCAGTATTTT.

The chain has TRBV6-4 and TRBJ2-7; 7 bases agree with TRBD2. Germline lookup yields CDR1 MRHNA and CDR2 SNTAGT. The CDR3 is 13 amino acids. The junction had 2 bases not matched to a gene; V was cut back by 6 bases and J by 0 bases. CDR3 protein: CASSRDYSYEQYF. CDR3 coding DNA: TGTGCCAGCAGCCGGGACTACTCCTACGAGCAGTACTTC.

The V gene is TRBV7-2, the J gene TRBJ2-2; 7 positions match TRBD2. With 5 bases clipped from V and 5 bases from J, the junction kept 14 bases outside the gene matches. The CDR3 length is 17 residues. Per the germline V gene, CDR1 is SGHTA and CDR2 is FQGNSA. The CDR3 loop reads CASSASTGLRETGELFF. For the CDR3, the DNA is TGTGCCAGCAGCGCCAGCACGGGACTACGCGAGACCGGGGAGCTGTTTTTT.